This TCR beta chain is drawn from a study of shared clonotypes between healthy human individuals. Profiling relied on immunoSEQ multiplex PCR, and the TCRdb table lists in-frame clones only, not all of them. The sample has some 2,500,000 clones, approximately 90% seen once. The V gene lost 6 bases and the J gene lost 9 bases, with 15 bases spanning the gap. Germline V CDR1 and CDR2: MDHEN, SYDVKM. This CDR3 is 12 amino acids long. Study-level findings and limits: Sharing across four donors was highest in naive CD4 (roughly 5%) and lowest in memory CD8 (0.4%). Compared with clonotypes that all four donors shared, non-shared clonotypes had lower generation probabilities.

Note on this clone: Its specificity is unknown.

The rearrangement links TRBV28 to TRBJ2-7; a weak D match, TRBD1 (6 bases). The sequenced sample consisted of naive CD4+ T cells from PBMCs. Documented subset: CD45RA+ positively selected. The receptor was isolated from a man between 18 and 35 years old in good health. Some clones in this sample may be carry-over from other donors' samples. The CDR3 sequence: CASSSFGTRQYF. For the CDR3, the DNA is TGTGCCAGCAGCAGTTTCGGGACACGGCAGTACTTC.